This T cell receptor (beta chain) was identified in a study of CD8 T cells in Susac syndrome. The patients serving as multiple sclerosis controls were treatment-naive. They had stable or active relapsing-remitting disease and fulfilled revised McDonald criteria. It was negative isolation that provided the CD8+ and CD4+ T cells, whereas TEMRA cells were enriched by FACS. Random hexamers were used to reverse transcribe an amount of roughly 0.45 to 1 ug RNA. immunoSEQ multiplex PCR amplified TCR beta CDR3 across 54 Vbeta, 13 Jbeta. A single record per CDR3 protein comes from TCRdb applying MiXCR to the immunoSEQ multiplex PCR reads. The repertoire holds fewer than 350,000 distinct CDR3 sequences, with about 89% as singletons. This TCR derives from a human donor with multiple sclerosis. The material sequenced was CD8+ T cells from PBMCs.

This chain's CDR3 is CASSPPRAAEQYF. DNA for the CDR3: TGTGCCAGCAGTCCCCCCCGGGCAGCCGAGCAGTACTTC. The chain links TRBV12-3 or TRBV12-4 to TRBJ2-7, with D unresolved. CDR3 length equals 13 residues. V was cut by 5 bases and J by 6 bases, with 14 bases left in between.